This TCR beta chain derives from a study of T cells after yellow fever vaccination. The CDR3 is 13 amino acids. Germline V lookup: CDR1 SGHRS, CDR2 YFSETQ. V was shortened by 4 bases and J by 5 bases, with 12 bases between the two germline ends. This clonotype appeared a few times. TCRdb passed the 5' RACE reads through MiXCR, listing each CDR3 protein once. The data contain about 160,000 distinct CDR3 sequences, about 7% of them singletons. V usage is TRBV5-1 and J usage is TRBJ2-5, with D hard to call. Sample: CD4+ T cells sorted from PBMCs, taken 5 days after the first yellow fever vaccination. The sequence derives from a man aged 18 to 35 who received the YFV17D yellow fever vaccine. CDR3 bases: TGCGCCAGCAGCCCCGGCTCAACGGAGACCCAGTACTTC. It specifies CASSPGSTETQYF.